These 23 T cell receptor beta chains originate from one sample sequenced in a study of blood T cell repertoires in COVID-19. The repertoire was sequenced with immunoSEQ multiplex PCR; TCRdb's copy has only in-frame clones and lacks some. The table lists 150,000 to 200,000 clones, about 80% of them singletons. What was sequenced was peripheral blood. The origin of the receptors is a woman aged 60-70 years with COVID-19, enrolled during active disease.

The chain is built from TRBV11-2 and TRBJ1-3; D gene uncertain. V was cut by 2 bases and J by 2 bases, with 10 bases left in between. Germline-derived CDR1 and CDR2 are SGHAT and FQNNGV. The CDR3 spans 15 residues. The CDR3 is CASSLSSGTGNTIYF. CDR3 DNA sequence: TGTGCCAGCAGCTTATCCTCGGGGACTGGAAACACCATATATTTT. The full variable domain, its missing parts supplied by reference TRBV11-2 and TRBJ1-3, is EAGVAQSPRYKIIEKRQSVAFWCNPISGHATLYWYQQILGQGPKLLIQFQNNGVVDDSQLPKDRFSAERLKGVDSTLKIQPAKLEDSAVYLCASSLSSGTGNTIYFGEGSWLTVV.

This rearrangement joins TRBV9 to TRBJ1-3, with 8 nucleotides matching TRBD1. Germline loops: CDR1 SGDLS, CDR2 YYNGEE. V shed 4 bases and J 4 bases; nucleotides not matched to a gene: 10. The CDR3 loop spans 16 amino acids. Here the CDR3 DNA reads TGTGCCAGCAGCCCCCGGACAGGGACCGCCGGAAACACCATATATTTT. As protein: CASSPRTGTAGNTIYF. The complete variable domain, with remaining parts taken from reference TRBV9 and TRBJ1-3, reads DSGVTQTPKHLITATGQRVTLRCSPRSGDLSVYWYQQSLDQGLQFLIQYYNGEERAKGNILERFSAQQFPDLHSELNLSSLELGDSALYFCASSPRTGTAGNTIYFGEGSWLTVV.

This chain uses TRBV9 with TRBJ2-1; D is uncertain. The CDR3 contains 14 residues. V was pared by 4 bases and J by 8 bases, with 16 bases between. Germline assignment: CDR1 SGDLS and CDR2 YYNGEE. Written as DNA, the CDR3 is TGTGCCAGCAGCCTTAGTCCTGGGCCCCATGAGCAGTTCTTC. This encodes CASSLSPGPHEQFF.

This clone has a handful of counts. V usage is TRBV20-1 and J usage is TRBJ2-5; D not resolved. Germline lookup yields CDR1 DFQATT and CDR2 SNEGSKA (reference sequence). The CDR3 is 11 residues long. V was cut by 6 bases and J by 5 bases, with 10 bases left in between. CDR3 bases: TGCAGTGCCCTAACTCGGGAGACCCAGTACTTC. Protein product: CSALTRETQYF.

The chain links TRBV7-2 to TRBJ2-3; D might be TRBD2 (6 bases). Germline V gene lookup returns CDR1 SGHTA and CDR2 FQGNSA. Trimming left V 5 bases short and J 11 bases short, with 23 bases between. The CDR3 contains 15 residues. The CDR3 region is CASSRTRSGLHGQYF. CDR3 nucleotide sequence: TGTGCCAGCAGCCGCACTAGGTCCGGACTACATGGGCAGTATTTT.

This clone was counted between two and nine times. CDR3 sequence: CASSLVTGFGELFF. In DNA, the CDR3 is TGTGCCAGCAGCTTAGTTACAGGGTTCGGGGAGCTGTTTTTT. The V and J genes are TRBV11-2 and TRBJ2-2; maybe TRBD1 (6 bases). The ends were cut back, 1 base at V and 7 bases at J, with 10 bases in the middle. The CDR3 has 14 amino acids. The germline V gene has CDR1 SGHAT and CDR2 FQNNGV.

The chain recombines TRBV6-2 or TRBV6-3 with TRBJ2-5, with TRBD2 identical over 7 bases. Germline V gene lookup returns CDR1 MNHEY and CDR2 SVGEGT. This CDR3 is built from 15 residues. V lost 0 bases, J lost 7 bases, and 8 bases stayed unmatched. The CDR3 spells CASSYSGGDVRTQYF. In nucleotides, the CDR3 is TGTGCCAGCAGTTACTCGGGGGGGGATGTAAGGACCCAGTACTTC.

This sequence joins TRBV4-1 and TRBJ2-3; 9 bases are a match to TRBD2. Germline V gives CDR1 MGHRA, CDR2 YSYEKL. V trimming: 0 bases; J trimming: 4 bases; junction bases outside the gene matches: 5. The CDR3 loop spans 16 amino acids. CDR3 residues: CASSQEAGGRADTQYF. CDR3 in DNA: TGCGCCAGCAGCCAAGAGGCGGGGGGGCGAGCAGATACGCAGTATTTT.

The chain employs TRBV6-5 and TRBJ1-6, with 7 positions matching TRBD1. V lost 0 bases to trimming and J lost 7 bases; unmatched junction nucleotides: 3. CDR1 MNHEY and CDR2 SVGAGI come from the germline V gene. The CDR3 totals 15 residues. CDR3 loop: CASSYSGGRNSPLHF. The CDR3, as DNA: TGTGCCAGCAGTTACTCAGGGGGCAGGAATTCACCCCTCCACTTT.

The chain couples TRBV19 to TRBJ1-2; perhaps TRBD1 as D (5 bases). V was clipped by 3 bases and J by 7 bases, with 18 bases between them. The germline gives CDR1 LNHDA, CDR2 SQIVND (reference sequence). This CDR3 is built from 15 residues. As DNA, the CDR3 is TGTGCCAGTAGTATGGGAACGGACACTGGCGGTGGCTACACCTTC. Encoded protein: CASSMGTDTGGGYTF.

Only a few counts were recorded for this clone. The CDR3 region is CASRSREGTGGNEQFF. For the CDR3, the DNA is TGTGCCAGTAGGTCTAGAGAGGGGACAGGGGGCAATGAGCAGTTCTTC. The V and J genes are TRBV19 and TRBJ2-1; 11 positions agree with TRBD1. The junction had 10 bases not matched to a gene; V was cut back by 6 bases and J by 6 bases. The CDR3 runs to 16 residues. Per germline, CDR1 LNHDA and CDR2 SQIVND (reference sequence). Full variable domain (outside the CDR3, taken from reference TRBV19 and TRBJ2-1): DGGITQSPKYLFRKEGQNVTLSCEQNLNHDAMYWYRQDPGQGLRLIYYSQIVNDFQKGDIAEGYSVSREKKESFPLTVTSAQKNPTAFYLCASRSREGTGGNEQFFGPGTRLTVL.

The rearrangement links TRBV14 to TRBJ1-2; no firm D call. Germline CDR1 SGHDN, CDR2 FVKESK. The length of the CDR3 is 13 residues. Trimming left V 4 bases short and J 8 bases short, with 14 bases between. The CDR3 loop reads CASSPQFNTGYTF. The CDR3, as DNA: TGTGCCAGCAGCCCTCAATTTAACACGGGCTACACCTTC.

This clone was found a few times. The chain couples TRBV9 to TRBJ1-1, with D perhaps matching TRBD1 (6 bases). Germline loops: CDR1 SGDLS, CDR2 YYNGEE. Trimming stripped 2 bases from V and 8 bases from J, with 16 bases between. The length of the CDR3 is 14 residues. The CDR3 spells CASSVAGEGTEAFF. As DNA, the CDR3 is TGTGCCAGCAGCGTCGCGGGCGAGGGGACAGAAGCTTTCTTT.

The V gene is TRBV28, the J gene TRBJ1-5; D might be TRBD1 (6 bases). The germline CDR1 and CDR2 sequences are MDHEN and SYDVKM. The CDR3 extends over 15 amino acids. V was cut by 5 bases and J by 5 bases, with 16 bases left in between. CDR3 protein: CASSVLQGPDQPQHF. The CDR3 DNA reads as TGTGCCAGCAGTGTACTACAGGGTCCTGATCAGCCCCAGCATTTT.

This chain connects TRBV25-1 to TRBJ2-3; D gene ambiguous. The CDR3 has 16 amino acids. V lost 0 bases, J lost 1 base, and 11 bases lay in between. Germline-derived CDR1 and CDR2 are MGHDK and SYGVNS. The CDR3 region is CASSEYPRLGTDTQYF. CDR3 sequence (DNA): TGTGCCAGCAGTGAATATCCCCGGTTGGGCACAGATACGCAGTATTTT.

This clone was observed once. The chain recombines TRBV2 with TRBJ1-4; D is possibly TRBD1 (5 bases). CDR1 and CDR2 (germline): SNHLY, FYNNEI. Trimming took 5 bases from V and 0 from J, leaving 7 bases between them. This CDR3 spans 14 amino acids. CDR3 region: CASSLGPTNEKLFF. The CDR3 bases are TGTGCCAGCAGTCTGGGGCCAACTAATGAAAAACTGTTTTTT.

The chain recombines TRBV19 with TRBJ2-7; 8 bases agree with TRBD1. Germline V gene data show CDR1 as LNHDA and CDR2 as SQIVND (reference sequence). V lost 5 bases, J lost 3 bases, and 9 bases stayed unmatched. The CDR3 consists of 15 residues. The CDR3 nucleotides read TGTGCCAGTAGTGTCTCGACAGGGGAATTCTACGAGCAGTACTTC. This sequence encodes CASSVSTGEFYEQYF.

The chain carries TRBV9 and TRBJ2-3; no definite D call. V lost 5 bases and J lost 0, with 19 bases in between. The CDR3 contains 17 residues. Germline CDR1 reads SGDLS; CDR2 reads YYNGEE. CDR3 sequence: CASSPLPRGTSTDTQYF. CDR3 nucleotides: TGTGCCAGCAGTCCCCTTCCTCGCGGAACTAGCACAGATACGCAGTATTTT.

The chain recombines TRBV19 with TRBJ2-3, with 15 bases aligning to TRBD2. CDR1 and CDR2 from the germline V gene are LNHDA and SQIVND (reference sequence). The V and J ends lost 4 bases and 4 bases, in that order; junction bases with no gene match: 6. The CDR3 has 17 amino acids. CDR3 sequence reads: CASSTPGLAGGADTQYF. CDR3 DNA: TGTGCCAGTAGTACCCCCGGACTAGCGGGAGGGGCAGATACGCAGTATTTT.

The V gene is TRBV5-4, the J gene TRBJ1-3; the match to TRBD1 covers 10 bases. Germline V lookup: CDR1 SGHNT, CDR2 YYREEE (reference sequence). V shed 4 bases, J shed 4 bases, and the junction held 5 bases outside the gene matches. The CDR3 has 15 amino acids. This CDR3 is CASSQRQGAGNTIYF. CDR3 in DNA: TGTGCCAGCAGCCAAAGACAGGGGGCAGGAAACACCATATATTTT.

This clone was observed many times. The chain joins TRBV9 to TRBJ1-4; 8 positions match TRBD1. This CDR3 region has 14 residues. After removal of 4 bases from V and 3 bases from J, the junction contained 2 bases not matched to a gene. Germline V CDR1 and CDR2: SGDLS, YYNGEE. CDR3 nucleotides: TGTGCCAGCAGCCTGACAGGGGCTAATGAAAAACTGTTTTTT. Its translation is CASSLTGANEKLFF.

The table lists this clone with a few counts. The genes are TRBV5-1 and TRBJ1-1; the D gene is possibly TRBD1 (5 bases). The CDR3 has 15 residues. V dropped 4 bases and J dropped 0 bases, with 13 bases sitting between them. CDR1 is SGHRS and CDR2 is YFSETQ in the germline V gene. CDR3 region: CASSPLKGVNTEAFF. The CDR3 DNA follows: TGCGCCAGCAGCCCCTTGAAAGGGGTGAACACTGAAGCTTTCTTT.

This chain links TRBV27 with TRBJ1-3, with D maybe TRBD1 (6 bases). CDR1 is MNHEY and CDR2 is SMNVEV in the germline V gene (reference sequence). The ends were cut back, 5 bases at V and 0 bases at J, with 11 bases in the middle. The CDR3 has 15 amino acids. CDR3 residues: CASSPTGDSGNTIYF. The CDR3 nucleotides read TGTGCCAGCAGTCCGACAGGCGACTCTGGAAACACCATATATTTT.